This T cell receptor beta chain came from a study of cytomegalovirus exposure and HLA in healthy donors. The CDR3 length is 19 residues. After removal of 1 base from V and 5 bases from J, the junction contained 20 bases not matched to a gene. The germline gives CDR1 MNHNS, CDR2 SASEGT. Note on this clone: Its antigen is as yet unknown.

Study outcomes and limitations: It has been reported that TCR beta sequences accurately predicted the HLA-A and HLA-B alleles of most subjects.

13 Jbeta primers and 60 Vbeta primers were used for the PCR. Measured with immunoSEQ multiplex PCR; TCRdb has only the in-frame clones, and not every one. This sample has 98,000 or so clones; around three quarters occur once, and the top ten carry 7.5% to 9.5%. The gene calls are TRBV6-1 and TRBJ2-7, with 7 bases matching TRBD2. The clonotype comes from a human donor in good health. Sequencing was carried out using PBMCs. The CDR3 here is CASSEEEGRGGYTADEQYF. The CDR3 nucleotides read TGTGCCAGCAGTGAAGAAGAAGGGAGGGGTGGATATACGGCCGACGAGCAGTACTTC.